This TCR beta chain was observed in a study of B cell selection in AIRE deficiency. Study-wide points: Patient Tconv cells held about 30% of Treg sequences shared by healthy donors. Of 3,500 to 4,000 shared Treg TCRbeta sequences, about 32% were healthy-donor-only and about 9.1% patient-only. Shared Treg sequences were biased toward short CDR3s with few non-templated nucleotide insertions. Healthy Tconv contained about 35% of shared healthy Treg sequences; only TCRbeta sequenced.

With regard to this clone: Its antigen is unidentified. A read error may account for a junction end that differs from germline.

Sequenced by immunoSEQ multiplex PCR; TCRdb stores in-frame clones only, minus some. Of roughly 18,000 clones listed, approximately 94% were seen once; the top ten hold 0.75% to 0.9%. The regulatory T cell sort gate was CD4+CD25hiCD127low/negative. This CDR3 is built from 12 residues. The germline CDR1 and CDR2 sequences are MNHEY and SMNVEV (reference sequence). This sequence was found in a human donor in good health. The source material was CD4+CD25+ Tregs sorted from PBMCs. The rearrangement joins TRBV27 to TRBJ2-7, with unresolved D. CDR3 protein: CASSPTRGRAHF. The CDR3 DNA reads as TGTGCCAGCAGTCCCACCCGCGGACGCGCCCACTTC.